The next 27 T cell receptor beta chains were all read from a single sample in a study. Via MiXCR, TCRdb re-called the 5' RACE reads, giving one row per CDR3 protein. The sample lists 62,000 or so distinct CDR3 sequences, 20% to 25% occurring once. Sequencing used memory CD4+ T cells sorted from a lymph node. The subset was: memory CD4+ T cells, CD4+CD45RO+CD25-. All receptors come from a female donor with breast cancer.

The V call is TRBV6-5, the J call TRBJ2-7; 7 nucleotides agree with TRBD1. After removal of 6 bases from V and 0 bases from J, the junction contained 8 bases not matched to a gene. The length of the CDR3 is 15 residues. The V gene's germline CDR1 is MNHEY and CDR2 SVGAGI. CDR3 region: CASRGAGTASYEQYF. The CDR3 DNA reads as TGTGCCAGCAGGGGGGCCGGGACAGCCTCCTACGAGCAGTACTTC.

This clonotype was detected a few times. This chain's CDR3 is CASRGDWSYEQYF. Written as DNA, the CDR3 is TGTGCCAGCAGGGGGGATTGGTCCTACGAGCAGTACTTC. The chain is built from TRBV28 and TRBJ2-7; D possibly matches TRBD1 or TRBD2 (5 bases each). V lost 6 bases and J lost 1, with 10 bases in between. Germline CDR1 reads MDHEN; CDR2 reads SYDVKM. This CDR3 spans 13 amino acids.

This clonotype has more than one count but fewer than ten. Likely a read error: the CDR3 ends without its conserved phenylalanine or tryptophan. This chain links TRBV12-3 or TRBV12-4 with TRBJ2-5, with 7 nucleotides matching TRBD1. This CDR3 is 13 amino acids long. Trimming removed 3 bases from V and 5 bases from J; junction bases left unmatched: 3. CDR3 DNA sequence: TGTGCCAGCAGTTTGGTAGGGGGCGAGACCCAGTACCTC. This sequence encodes CASSLVGGETQYL.

The rearrangement uses TRBV7-2 and TRBJ2-5; perhaps TRBD2 as D (6 bases). The CDR3 runs 14 residues. The V and J ends lost 6 bases and 5 bases respectively, with 16 bases between them. Germline assignment: CDR1 SGHTA and CDR2 FQGNSA. CDR3 coding DNA: TGTGCCAGCAGGACCGGGGGTATGAAGGAGACCCAGTACTTC. It translates to CASRTGGMKETQYF.

Only a few counts were recorded for this clonotype. The genes are TRBV7-2 and TRBJ2-3; TRBD2 aligns across 10 bases. Germline assignment: CDR1 SGHTA and CDR2 FQGNSA. Germline trimming cut 7 bases from V and 0 bases from J; bases unmatched to any gene: 4. The CDR3 is 15 residues long. In DNA, the CDR3 is TGTGCCAGCAAATCGACTAGCGGGAGCACAGATACGCAGTATTTT. Translating gives CASKSTSGSTDTQYF.

This clonotype turned up a few times. The genes are TRBV28 and TRBJ1-1, with D tentatively TRBD1 (5 bases). Per the germline V gene, CDR1 is MDHEN and CDR2 is SYDVKM. CDR3 length: 14 residues. The V and J ends lost 2 bases and 2 bases respectively, with 9 bases between them. The CDR3 DNA is TGTGCCAGCAGTTTACCTGACAGCAACACTGAAGCTTTCTTT. This codes for CASSLPDSNTEAFF.

This clonotype was recorded many times. The chain combines TRBV5-1 with TRBJ1-2, with 8 bases fitting TRBD1. Trimming took 1 base from V and 4 from J; bases not matched to a gene: 6. Looked up from germline, CDR1 is SGHRS and CDR2 is YFSETQ. This CDR3 spans 15 amino acids. In nucleotides, the CDR3 is TGCGCCAGCAGCTTGTCGGGACAGGCGAGCTATGGCTACACCTTC. Its translation: CASSLSGQASYGYTF.

Concerning this clonotype itself: One junction end disagrees with the germline gene, perhaps due to a read error. J is TRBJ1-2 and V is TRBV10-3; D is unclear. The CDR3 is made up of 12 amino acids. Germline CDR1 reads ENHRY; CDR2 reads SYGVKD. The CDR3 region has the DNA TGTGCCATCAGCCCCAGTGACTATGACTACACCTTC. Protein product: CAISPSDYDYTF.

This clonotype was seen a few times. V is TRBV12-3 or TRBV12-4 and J is TRBJ1-2; TRBD1 aligns across 8 bases. Trimming took 6 bases from V and 2 from J; bases not matched to a gene: 5. This CDR3 has 14 amino acids. The DNA for the CDR3 is TGTGCCAGCAGAATCGGGACAGGCAACTATGGCTACACCTTC. Protein: CASRIGTGNYGYTF.

This clonotype was seen ten or more times. V gene TRBV29-1 combines with J gene TRBJ2-1, with TRBD2 matching over 8 bases. Germline V gives CDR1 SQVTM, CDR2 ANQGSEA. After removal of 0 bases from V and 9 bases from J, the junction contained 4 bases not matched to a gene. This CDR3 is 13 amino acids long. CDR3 DNA: TGCAGCGTTGAAGATCTTCGGGGGGGTGAGCAGTTCTTC. Encoded protein: CSVEDLRGGEQFF.

This clonotype was detected a few times. The rearrangement links TRBV7-6 to TRBJ2-2; D is unresolved. Trimming left V 1 base short and J 3 bases short, with 6 bases between. Germline V gene lookup returns CDR1 SGHVS and CDR2 FNYEAQ. This CDR3 is built from 14 residues. The CDR3 spells CASSLDEDTGELFF. For the CDR3, the DNA is TGTGCCAGCAGCTTAGATGAAGACACCGGGGAGCTGTTTTTT.

The CDR3 spells CSAGQGHGANVLTF. CDR3 sequence (DNA): TGCAGTGCTGGACAGGGGCATGGGGCCAACGTCCTGACTTTC. V and J are TRBV20-1 and TRBJ2-6, with TRBD1 matching over 9 bases. This CDR3 comprises 14 residues. Germline loops: CDR1 DFQATT, CDR2 SNEGSKA (reference sequence). The ends lost 5 bases at V and 3 bases at J; junction bases unmatched: 2.

Points on this clonotype: A much bigger clone sits one base away, suggesting this may be a read error. The V gene is TRBV5-1, the J gene TRBJ1-1; a weak D match, TRBD1 (6 bases). V was clipped by 0 bases and J by 1 base, with 10 bases between them. In germline, CDR1 is SGHRS, CDR2 YFSETQ. This CDR3 contains 15 residues. CDR3: CASSLVGAANTEAFF. The CDR3 DNA reads as TGCGCCAGCAGCTTGGTGGGGGCGGCGAACACTGAAGCTTTCTTT. Variable domain in full (rest from reference TRBV5-1 and TRBJ1-1): KAGVTQTPRYLIKTRGQQVTLSCSPISGHRSVSWYQQTPGQGLQFLFEYFSETQRNKGNFPGRFSGRQFSNSRSEMNVSTLELGDSALYLCASSLVGAANTEAFFGQGTRLTVV.

This clonotype was observed many times. V and J are TRBV20-1 and TRBJ2-6, with D hard to call. The V and J ends lost 6 bases and 4 bases respectively, with 13 bases between them. CDR3 length: 14 amino acids. Germline V CDR1 and CDR2: DFQATT, SNEGSKA (reference sequence). CDR3 bases: TGCAGTGCGATACTAAAGGACGGGGCCAACGTCCTGACTTTC. Protein: CSAILKDGANVLTF.

This clonotype was detected ten times or more. The V and J genes are TRBV5-1 and TRBJ1-2, with 8 bases aligning to TRBD1. The CDR3 consists of 12 residues. Unmatched junction bases numbered 2, after V lost 7 bases and J lost 3 bases. Germline values: CDR1 SGHRS, CDR2 YFSETQ. The CDR3 nucleotides are TGCGCCAGCGGACAGGGCGACTATGGCTACACCTTC. Translation: CASGQGDYGYTF.

There are a few counts of this clonotype. Because the CDR3 is missing its conserved closing phenylalanine or tryptophan, this is likely a read error. The chain links TRBV20-1 to TRBJ2-5, with D maybe TRBD1 (5 bases). Germline V gene lookup returns CDR1 DFQATT and CDR2 SNEGSKA (reference sequence). Between the trimmed V and J ends, which lost 4 bases and 3 bases, there was a span of 6 bases. This CDR3 region has 11 residues. This CDR3 reads CSATGKETQYS. CDR3 coding DNA: TGCAGTGCTACAGGGAAAGAGACCCAGTACTCC.

This clonotype was counted a few times. The V call is TRBV18, the J call TRBJ1-1; 8 bases agree with TRBD1. The CDR3 is 12 residues long. The germline V gene has CDR1 KGHSH and CDR2 LQKENI. After removal of 5 bases from V and 12 bases from J, the junction contained 8 bases not matched to a gene. Written as DNA, the CDR3 is TGTGCCAGCTCATCCGGACAGGGTAGGCCTTTCTTT. It encodes CASSSGQGRPFF.

Comment on this clonotype: A much larger clone sits a single nucleotide away, making a read error possible. The chain is built from TRBV29-1 and TRBJ2-7; D is possibly TRBD2 (5 bases). V was pared by 3 bases and J by 6 bases, with 9 bases between. This CDR3 is 11 amino acids long. Per germline, CDR1 SQVTM and CDR2 ANQGSEA. CDR3 region: CSVEEDREQYF. CDR3 nucleotides: TGCAGCGTTGAGGAGGACCGCGAGCAGTACTTC.

In this sample, this clonotype turned up a few times. The V gene is TRBV5-6, the J gene TRBJ2-1; 13 positions agree with TRBD2. Trimming took 4 bases from V and 3 from J; bases not matched to a gene: 4. CDR1 SGHDT and CDR2 YYEEEE come from the germline V gene. This CDR3 comprises 16 residues. The CDR3 DNA sequence: TGTGCCAGCAGCCCGGGACTAGCGGGATTCTACAATGAGCAGTTCTTC. It specifies CASSPGLAGFYNEQFF.

The chain is built from TRBV5-1 and TRBJ1-1, with 12 bases that match TRBD1. With V trimmed by 2 bases and J by 7 bases, 12 bases remained unmatched. The germline gives CDR1 SGHRS, CDR2 YFSETQ. This CDR3 region has 17 residues. The CDR3, as DNA: TGCGCCAGCAGCTTCGCCGGGACAGGGGGCCCTTCGGGTGAAGCTTTCTTT. This encodes CASSFAGTGGPSGEAFF.

The V call is TRBV5-1, the J call TRBJ2-6; 7 nucleotides align to TRBD1. In germline, CDR1 is SGHRS, CDR2 YFSETQ. V shed 2 bases and J 0 bases; nucleotides not matched to a gene: 8. The CDR3 length is 18 residues. The DNA of the CDR3 is TGCGCCAGCAGCTTTGCACGGACAGGAGTCTCTGGGGCCAACGTCCTGACTTTC. It yields the protein CASSFARTGVSGANVLTF.

There are a few counts of this clonotype. The V call is TRBV5-1, the J call TRBJ2-2, with TRBD1 matching 8 bases. With V trimmed by 6 bases and J by 1 base, 5 bases remained unmatched. The germline V gene has CDR1 SGHRS and CDR2 YFSETQ. This CDR3 is 15 amino acids long. As DNA, the CDR3 is TGCGCCAGCATGTCTGGGACAGGGAACACCGGGGAGCTGTTTTTT. Encoded protein: CASMSGTGNTGELFF.

On this clonotype itself: This is likely a read error, given that the CDR3 carries no conserved phenylalanine or tryptophan at its end. The CDR3: CASSFNLQGEPYGYTS. The CDR3 DNA is TGTGCCAGCAGTTTCAACTTACAGGGGGAGCCTTATGGCTACACCTCC. The genes are TRBV6-5 and TRBJ1-2; TRBD1 agrees at 8 bases. V gave up 4 bases and J gave up 5 bases; unmatched junction bases: 12. The CDR3 consists of 16 residues. Germline lookup yields CDR1 MNHEY and CDR2 SVGAGI.

The chain combines TRBV5-1 with TRBJ2-1; TRBD2 aligns across 11 bases. The CDR3 contains 14 residues. CDR1 is SGHRS and CDR2 is YFSETQ in the germline V gene. J was trimmed by 9 bases and V by 4 bases; bases with no gene match: 6. The CDR3 here is CASSQGTSGTEQFF. The CDR3, as DNA: TGCGCCAGCAGCCAAGGGACTAGCGGTACTGAGCAGTTCTTC.

This clonotype was counted many times. The V call is TRBV6-1, the J call TRBJ1-5; tentative D call: TRBD1 (5 bases). V was shortened by 1 base and J by 4 bases, with 8 bases between the two germline ends. This CDR3 has 14 residues. Germline-derived CDR1 and CDR2 are MNHNS and SASEGT. CDR3 sequence (DNA): TGTGCCAGCAGTGAAGGGACACCGAATCAGCCCCAGCATTTT. Translating it yields CASSEGTPNQPQHF.

The V gene is TRBV29-1, the J gene TRBJ2-1; D unresolved. V lost 5 bases and J lost 0, with 11 bases in between. The length of the CDR3 is 14 residues. Germline assignment: CDR1 SQVTM and CDR2 ANQGSEA. The CDR3 DNA follows: TGCAGCGTTTTGGTATTTCCCTCCTACAATGAGCAGTTCTTC. It yields the protein CSVLVFPSYNEQFF.

This clonotype was seen a handful of times. The gene calls are TRBV20-1 and TRBJ2-3; D may be TRBD1 (6 bases). V dropped 6 bases and J dropped 6 bases, with 25 bases sitting between them. The CDR3 covers 16 residues. The germline gives CDR1 DFQATT, CDR2 SNEGSKA (reference sequence). In DNA, the CDR3 is TGCAGTGCAGCTAGTCCTCTGGACAGCCTTGTGGATACGCAGTATTTT. Protein sequence: CSAASPLDSLVDTQYF.